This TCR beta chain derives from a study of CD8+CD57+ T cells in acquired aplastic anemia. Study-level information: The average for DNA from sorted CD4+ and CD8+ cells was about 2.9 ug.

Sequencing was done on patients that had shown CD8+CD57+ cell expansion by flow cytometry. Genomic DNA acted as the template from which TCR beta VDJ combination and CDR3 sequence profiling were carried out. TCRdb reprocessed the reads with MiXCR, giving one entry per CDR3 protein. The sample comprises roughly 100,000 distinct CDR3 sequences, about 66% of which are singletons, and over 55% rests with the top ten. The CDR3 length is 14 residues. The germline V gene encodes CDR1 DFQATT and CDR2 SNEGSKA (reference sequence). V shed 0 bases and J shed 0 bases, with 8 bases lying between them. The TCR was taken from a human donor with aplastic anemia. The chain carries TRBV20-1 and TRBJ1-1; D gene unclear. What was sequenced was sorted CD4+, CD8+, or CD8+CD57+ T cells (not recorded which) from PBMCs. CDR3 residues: CSAREGSLNTEAFF. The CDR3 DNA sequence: TGCAGTGCTAGAGAGGGTAGTTTGAACACTGAAGCTTTCTTT.